One sample yielded the 30 T cell receptor beta chains listed below, sequenced in a study of blood T cell repertoires in COVID-19. Assay: immunoSEQ multiplex PCR; the TCRdb copy retains only in-frame clones and omits some. The data contain more than 200,000 clones, approximately 87% of them singletons. Material: peripheral blood. The receptor source for this set is a woman in her 50s with acute or convalescent COVID-19.

The rearrangement uses TRBV6-5 and TRBJ2-7; TRBD1 might be the D (6 bases). The V gene's germline CDR1 is MNHEY and CDR2 SVGAGI. CDR3 length: 13 amino acids. V dropped 9 bases and J dropped 3 bases, with 15 bases sitting between them. The CDR3 DNA reads as TGTGCCAGTCTCCAGGGGCTTCACTACGAGCAGTACTTC. It is translated as CASLQGLHYEQYF.

The chain couples TRBV9 to TRBJ2-2; D gene unclear. Trimming took off 4 bases at V and 5 bases at J, with 6 bases between the two ends. Germline CDR1 is SGDLS and CDR2 is YYNGEE. This CDR3 contains 12 residues. The CDR3 loop is CASSPFTGELFF. CDR3 nucleotides: TGTGCCAGCAGCCCATTTACCGGGGAGCTGTTTTTT.

J is TRBJ1-6 and V is TRBV14; perhaps TRBD1 as D (6 bases). The germline V and J ends were trimmed by 4 bases and 5 bases, with 9 bases remaining between them. The germline V gene encodes CDR1 SGHDN and CDR2 FVKESK. This CDR3 has 14 amino acids. The CDR3: CASSRWTDNSPLHF. The DNA of the CDR3 is TGTGCCAGCAGCCGATGGACAGATAATTCACCCCTCCACTTT.

CDR3 in amino acids: CASSPQGMVAKNIQYF. CDR3 coding DNA: TGCGCCAGCAGCCCCCAGGGGATGGTTGCCAAAAACATTCAGTACTTC. This sequence joins TRBV5-1 and TRBJ2-4, with D tentatively TRBD1 (6 bases). The CDR3 spans 16 residues. Trimming removed 4 bases from V and 1 base from J, with 15 bases in between. Per the germline V gene, CDR1 is SGHRS and CDR2 is YFSETQ.

This chain joins TRBV4-1 and TRBJ2-2; perhaps TRBD1 as D (6 bases). CDR3 length equals 17 residues. V was cut by 2 bases and J by 3 bases, with 16 bases left in between. In germline, CDR1 is MGHRA, CDR2 YSYEKL. The CDR3 region has the DNA TGCGCCAGCAGCCAACTCCGACAGGTTCGGGACACCGGGGAGCTGTTTTTT. Residues: CASSQLRQVRDTGELFF.

This clone was found once. V usage is TRBV21-1 and J usage is TRBJ1-1. TRBV21-1 is a documented pseudogene. The CDR3 sequence is 14 residues long. CDR3 nucleotides: TGTGCCAGCAGCAGATATAACGGGAGGGGAAGAGCTTTCTTT. It specifies CASSRYNGRGRAFF.

The rearrangement links TRBV19 to TRBJ1-2; 10 nucleotides line up with TRBD1. V lost 5 bases and J lost 7; bases outside the gene matches: 4. This CDR3 is 13 amino acids long. Germline values: CDR1 LNHDA, CDR2 SQIVND (reference sequence). CDR3 region: CASSFGTGVGYTF. The CDR3 nucleotides read TGTGCCAGTAGTTTCGGGACAGGGGTTGGCTACACCTTC.

For the CDR3, the DNA is TGTGCCACCAGCACCCGGGACAGGGTATCTGGAAACACCATATATTTT. Translated: CATSTRDRVSGNTIYF. V gene TRBV15 combines with J gene TRBJ1-3, with 9 bases matching TRBD1. The CDR3 length is 16 residues. Germline trimming cut 4 bases from V and 1 base from J; bases unmatched to any gene: 5. CDR1 LNHNV and CDR2 YYDKDF come from the germline V gene (reference sequence).

This chain uses TRBV3-1 (or the pseudogene TRBV3-2) with TRBJ2-3; 13 bases map to TRBD2. The CDR3 totals 18 residues. Germline-derived CDR1 and CDR2 are LGHDT and YNNKEL (reference sequence). V gave up 4 bases and J gave up 4 bases; unmatched junction bases: 11. The CDR3 spells CASSRLAGGAVRPDTQYF. CDR3 DNA: TGTGCCAGCAGCCGACTAGCGGGAGGAGCCGTCCGCCCAGATACGCAGTATTTT.

This chain uses TRBV21-1 with TRBJ2-7; the table's D call, TRBD1, has no DNA check behind it. TRBV21-1 is flagged as a pseudogene. The CDR3 sequence is 16 residues long. The CDR3 nucleotides are TGTGCCAGCAGCAAACCCCCAGTTCCCTCCTCCTACGAGCAGTACTTC. Translation gives CASSKPPVPSSYEQYF.

The CDR3 bases are TGTGCCAGCAGCTTAGGACAGGTAGGACAGCCCCAGCATTTT. Translation: CASSLGQVGQPQHF. The chain combines TRBV7-2 with TRBJ1-5; D possibly corresponds to TRBD1 (6 bases). This CDR3 contains 14 residues. Looked up from germline, CDR1 is SGHTA and CDR2 is FQGNSA. V lost 1 base to trimming and J lost 7 bases, with 11 bases between them.

The chain combines TRBV11-2 with TRBJ1-1; D uncertain. Germline lookup yields CDR1 SGHAT and CDR2 FQNNGV. Trimming took 5 bases from V and 2 from J, leaving 12 bases between them. CDR3 length: 14 residues. CDR3 loop: CASSAGHPNTEAFF. The DNA for the CDR3 is TGTGCCAGCAGCGCGGGTCACCCTAACACTGAAGCTTTCTTT.

This clone has only a few counts. This chain joins TRBV27 and TRBJ1-2; D gene ambiguous. With 4 bases removed from V and 8 bases from J, the gap between germline ends came to 11 bases. CDR1 is MNHEY, CDR2 SMNVEV, per germline (reference sequence). The CDR3 is 12 residues long. CDR3 in amino acids: CASSSSAGGYTF. CDR3 bases: TGTGCCAGCAGTTCCTCGGCAGGCGGCTACACCTTC.

This clone occurred once. The chain is built from TRBV5-1 and TRBJ2-1; the match to TRBD1 covers 8 bases. The ends lost 2 bases at V and 6 bases at J; junction bases unmatched: 4. This CDR3 comprises 14 residues. Per germline, CDR1 SGHRS and CDR2 YFSETQ. The CDR3 protein is CASSLGTGGNEQFF. In DNA, the CDR3 is TGCGCCAGCAGCTTAGGCACAGGGGGCAATGAGCAGTTCTTC.

The rearrangement links TRBV10-1 to TRBJ2-7, with D perhaps matching TRBD1 (6 bases). Germline values: CDR1 WNHNN, CDR2 SYGVQD (reference sequence). Trimming left V 4 bases short and J 0 bases short, with 10 bases between. The CDR3 covers 14 residues. The CDR3 region has the DNA TGCGCCAGCAGTGGTGGGGGCCACTCCTACGAGCAGTACTTC. Amino acids: CASSGGGHSYEQYF.

J is TRBJ2-2 and V is TRBV5-5, with a weak D call TRBD1 (5 bases). Trimming removed 4 bases at V and 4 bases at J, with 11 bases between. The CDR3 has 14 amino acids. The germline gives CDR1 SGHKS, CDR2 YYEKEE (reference sequence). The CDR3 DNA follows: TGTGCCAGCAGCCAAAGGGGCGGCACCGGGGAGCTGTTTTTT. It yields the protein CASSQRGGTGELFF.

This sequence joins TRBV7-2 and TRBJ1-6; weak D call: TRBD1 (5 bases). Deletions cut 2 bases from V and 4 bases from J, with 9 bases between. Germline CDR1 and CDR2: SGHTA and FQGNSA. The CDR3 totals 15 residues. In DNA form, the CDR3 reads TGTGCCAGCAGCTTAAAAAGGGGTTATAATTCACCCCTCCACTTT. This sequence encodes CASSLKRGYNSPLHF.

V gene TRBV4-3 combines with J gene TRBJ2-1; TRBD2 matches 9 bases. The CDR3 is made up of 18 amino acids. The V and J ends lost 0 bases and 8 bases, in that order; junction bases with no gene match: 14. In germline, CDR1 is LGHNA, CDR2 YSLEER. The chain's CDR3 is CASSQEPQREEGYDEQFF. The CDR3 nucleotides are TGCGCCAGCAGCCAAGAGCCCCAGCGGGAGGAGGGGTATGATGAGCAGTTCTTC.

The CDR3 DNA reads TGTGCCAGCAGTTTAGAGGGGGCGGATGAAGCTTTCTTT. Encoded protein: CASSLEGADEAFF. The V gene is TRBV12-3 or TRBV12-4, the J gene TRBJ1-1; 7 bases match TRBD1. V lost 1 base to trimming and J lost 7 bases; unmatched junction nucleotides: 3. The CDR3 spans 13 residues.

The chain is built from TRBV28 and TRBJ1-1; 8 nucleotides align to TRBD1. The CDR3 totals 15 residues. Looked up from germline, CDR1 is MDHEN and CDR2 is SYDVKM. After removal of 8 bases from V and 5 bases from J, the junction contained 13 bases not matched to a gene. The DNA of the CDR3 is TGTGCCAGCCGCGATCCGACAGGGGTGTGGACTGAAGCTTTCTTT. Residues: CASRDPTGVWTEAFF.

To note about this clone: The junction differs from germline at one of its ends, possibly a read error. V usage is TRBV5-8 and J usage is TRBJ1-2, with D possibly being TRBD1 (6 bases). The CDR3 is 12 residues long. Germline V CDR1 and CDR2: SGHTS, YDEGEE. The CDR3 loop reads CASSIRDTREAF. In nucleotides, the CDR3 is TGTGCCAGCAGCATCCGGGACACCCGTGAGGCCTTC.

The CDR3 bases are TGTGCCAGCAGGGGGGGGAGACTAGCGGGCACCGGGGAGCTGTTTTTT. Amino acids: CASRGGRLAGTGELFF. The chain links TRBV27 to TRBJ2-2, with 10 positions matching TRBD2. Germline assignment: CDR1 MNHEY and CDR2 SMNVEV (reference sequence). J lost 4 bases, V lost 6 bases, and 8 bases had no gene match. The CDR3 spans 16 residues.

This clone was seen only a few times. J is TRBJ1-5 and V is TRBV7-8; D is perhaps TRBD1 (6 bases). This CDR3 has 13 residues. Trimming removed 5 bases at V and 3 bases at J, with 8 bases between. Germline V CDR1 and CDR2: SGHVS, FQNEAQ. The DNA of the CDR3 is TGTGCCAGCAGCGGACAGAACAATCAGCCCCAGCATTTT. Encoded protein: CASSGQNNQPQHF.

This chain joins TRBV10-3 and TRBJ2-1, with 9 nucleotides matching TRBD2. The CDR3 extends over 14 amino acids. Germline trimming cut 4 bases from V and 10 bases from J; bases unmatched to any gene: 8. Germline loops: CDR1 ENHRY, CDR2 SYGVKD. CDR3 loop: CAISGASGDLEQFF. CDR3 sequence (DNA): TGTGCCATCAGTGGCGCTAGCGGGGACCTCGAGCAGTTCTTC.

V and J are TRBV30 and TRBJ2-3, with 10 bases lining up with TRBD2. Trimming removed 2 bases from V and 0 bases from J; junction bases left unmatched: 11. In germline, CDR1 is GTSNPN, CDR2 SVGIG (reference sequence). The CDR3 has 18 amino acids. The chain's CDR3 is CAWSSRAGGTSSTDTQYF. The CDR3 region has the DNA TGTGCCTGGAGTTCTCGAGCGGGAGGGACTTCTAGCACAGATACGCAGTATTTT.

The chain employs TRBV21-1 and TRBJ2-3; the table's TRBD2 call for D was not verified on the DNA. TRBV21-1 is labeled a pseudogene. The CDR3 has 18 amino acids. The CDR3 nucleotides are TGTGCCAGCAGCAATTCCCTGGGGACTAGCGGGGGGGCAGATACGCAGTATTTT. It codes for CASSNSLGTSGGADTQYF.

J is TRBJ2-7 and V is TRBV5-4; D might be TRBD2 (5 bases). The CDR3 contains 12 residues. V was pared by 4 bases and J by 6 bases, with 11 bases between. Germline CDR1 is SGHNT and CDR2 is YYREEE (reference sequence). The CDR3 DNA is TGTGCCAGCAGCCCGTCGGGGATCGAGCAGTACTTC. Encoded protein: CASSPSGIEQYF.

The chain uses TRBV2 and TRBJ1-1; no clear D gene. Trimming removed 8 bases at V and 0 bases at J, with 10 bases between. CDR1 and CDR2 from the germline V gene are SNHLY and FYNNEI. The CDR3 loop spans 13 amino acids. Here the CDR3 reads CASFLSVNTEAFF. DNA for the CDR3: TGTGCCAGCTTCCTCTCCGTGAACACTGAAGCTTTCTTT.

J is TRBJ2-7 and V is TRBV7-2, with 12 bases fitting TRBD2. The CDR3 spans 15 residues. The V and J ends lost 5 bases and 6 bases, in that order; junction bases with no gene match: 8. Per the germline V gene, CDR1 is SGHTA and CDR2 is FQGNSA. The CDR3 DNA sequence: TGTGCCAGCAGCAAGGCTAGCGGGAGGGGGGCCGAGCAGTACTTC. It yields the protein CASSKASGRGAEQYF.

This clone was recorded only once. The genes are TRBV3-1 (or the pseudogene TRBV3-2) and TRBJ2-5; tentative D call: TRBD2 (5 bases). The CDR3 is 14 amino acids. Germline CDR1 is LGHDT and CDR2 is YNNKEL (reference sequence). With 4 bases removed from V and 1 base from J, the gap between germline ends came to 10 bases. CDR3 nucleotides: TGTGCCAGCAGCCCTGGACTTATCCAAGAGACCCAGTACTTC. Its protein product is CASSPGLIQETQYF.